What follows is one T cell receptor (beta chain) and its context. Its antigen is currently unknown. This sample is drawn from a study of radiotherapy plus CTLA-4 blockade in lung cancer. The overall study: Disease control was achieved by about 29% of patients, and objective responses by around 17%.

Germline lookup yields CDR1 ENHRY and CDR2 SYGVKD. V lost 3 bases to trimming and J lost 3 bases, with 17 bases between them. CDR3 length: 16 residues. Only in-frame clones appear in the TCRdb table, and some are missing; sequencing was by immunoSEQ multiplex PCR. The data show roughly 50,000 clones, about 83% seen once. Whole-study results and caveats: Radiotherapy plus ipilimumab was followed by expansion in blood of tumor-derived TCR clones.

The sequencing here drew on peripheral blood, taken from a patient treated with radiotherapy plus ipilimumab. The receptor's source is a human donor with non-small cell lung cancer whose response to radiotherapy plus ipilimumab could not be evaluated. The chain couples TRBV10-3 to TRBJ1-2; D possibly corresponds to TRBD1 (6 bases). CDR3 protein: CAISDPGASWDYGYTF. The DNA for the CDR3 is TGTGCCATCAGTGATCCAGGGGCCAGTTGGGACTATGGCTACACCTTC.